This entry features one T cell receptor beta chain sequence. Antigen unknown. The data are from a study of cytomegalovirus exposure and HLA in healthy donors. Study at large: HLA-typed donors were the source of some 80 million unique TCRs, which an early data release held.

Study findings and constraints: Later on, analysis showed that most CMV-associated TCR beta chains appeared to be HLA-restricted. With later analysis, a missense DCLRE1C variant became linked to TCR beta V- and J-gene trimming.

Primers included in the PCR were 60 Vbeta and 13 Jbeta primers. Here immunoSEQ multiplex PCR was the method, and the copy in TCRdb shows in-frame clones only, minus some. The data hold around 140,000 clones, with about 80% observed a single time. Sequenced: PBMCs. The sequence was collected from a woman between 18 and 29 years old in good health and CMV-seropositive.

The DNA for the CDR3 is TGTGCCAGCAGTAAGGCGAGCGAGGGGGGGGTTGAAGCTTTCTTT. Translation: CASSKASEGGVEAFF. This chain uses TRBV6-1 with TRBJ1-1; D may be TRBD1 (6 bases). Germline values: CDR1 MNHNS, CDR2 SASEGT. The CDR3 contains 15 residues. V was trimmed by 5 bases and J by 7 bases, leaving 20 bases between them.